This T cell receptor (beta chain) appears in the sequencing data of a study of cytomegalovirus exposure and HLA in healthy donors. Study findings and constraints: Three of the chains that were CMV-associated were confirmed in vitro to be specific for CMV antigens. Some TCR beta chains (over 150 of them) were listed as cytomegalovirus-associated. Per published reports, the classifier diagnosed cytomegalovirus status with high specificity and sensitivity.

The V gene lost 0 bases and the J gene lost 6 bases, with 14 bases spanning the gap. Per germline, CDR1 MNHEY and CDR2 SVGAGI. This CDR3 is built from 15 residues. Comment on this clone: Antigen unknown.

The protocol was immunoSEQ multiplex PCR, while the TCRdb copy is restricted to in-frame clones and leaves out a portion. The profile shows roughly 120,000 clones, approximately 89% of them singletons. Sequencing was done on a sample of PBMCs. The receptor was isolated from a woman younger than 30 in good health and CMV-seronegative. The rearrangement joins TRBV6-5 to TRBJ1-2; D is undetermined. The CDR3 here is CASSYSVRPQDGYTF. The CDR3 nucleotides read TGTGCCAGCAGTTACTCAGTCAGGCCTCAGGATGGCTACACCTTC.